This entry is about one T cell receptor (beta chain). V lost 1 base, J lost 5 bases, and 14 bases lay in between. The CDR3 length is 15 residues. Germline V gene data show CDR1 as SGHTA and CDR2 as FQGNSA. The sample belongs to a study of cytomegalovirus exposure and HLA in healthy donors. At the level of the study: Out of 170 million or so T cells, an earlier analysis found about 100 million unique TCR beta sequences in total.

60 Vbeta and 13 Jbeta primers were used in PCR. The assay was immunoSEQ multiplex PCR, and TCRdb's table has in-frame clones only and misses some. The data show roughly 120,000 clones, 70% to 80% seen once. This TCR came from a man aged 50 to 60 in good health and CMV-seropositive. The sample comprised PBMCs. This sequence joins TRBV7-2 and TRBJ2-5; D is perhaps TRBD2 (5 bases). The CDR3 coding sequence is TGTGCCAGCAGCTTAGTCCCAGCGGCCCTCGAGACCCAGTACTTC. It yields the protein CASSLVPAALETQYF.